A selection of T cell receptor beta chains follows, all from one sample in a study of tumor-infiltrating lymphocytes in primary liver carcinoma. TCRdb reprocessed the multiplex PCR reads with MiXCR, giving one entry per CDR3 protein. The data hold about 330,000 distinct CDR3 sequences, with less than 65% observed a single time. The sample taken for sequencing was peripheral blood. The receptors shown here come from a middle-aged man with primary liver carcinoma and hepatitis B virus infection. CDR3s include the opening cysteine and the closing phenylalanine or tryptophan. A D gene is named only where the DNA matches it firmly. Expanded clones are given a class, and other clones once, few, many or no size at all.

cdr3_aa	cdr3_nt	j_call	d_call	clone_size	v_call	cdr3_length
CASSSRIGVYEQYF	TGTGCCAGCAGCTCTCGGATAGGGGTCTACGAACAGTACTTC	TRBJ2-7	NA	NA	TRBV11-2	14
CSVEAPLPGELFF	TGCAGCGTTGAAGCCCCGCTACCGGGGGAGCTGTTTTTT	TRBJ2-2	NA	many	TRBV29-1	13
CSVNLWAGELFF	TGCAGTGTTAATTTGTGGGCCGGGGAGCTGTTTTTT	TRBJ2-2	NA	NA	TRBV29-1	12
CASSWGSKSEQYF	TGTGCCAGCAGCTGGGGGTCTAAGTCCGAGCAGTACTTC	TRBJ2-7	NA	few	TRBV5-4	13
CASSLGQGGVHEQFF	TGTGCCAGCAGCTTAGGACAGGGGGGGGTTCATGAGCAGTTCTTC	TRBJ2-1	TRBD1	NA	TRBV7-9	15
CASSLDGLAGAGPYEQYF	TGCGCCAGCAGCTTGGATGGTCTAGCGGGAGCAGGACCCTACGAGCAGTACTTC	TRBJ2-7	TRBD2	NA	TRBV5-1	18
CATYSAYEQYF	TGCGCCACCTACAGTGCCTACGAGCAGTACTTC	TRBJ2-7	NA	NA	TRBV10-1	11
CASTETASYNEQFF	TGTGCCAGCACCGAGACGGCCTCCTACAATGAGCAGTTCTTC	TRBJ2-1	NA	many	TRBV12-3/TRBV12-4	14
CASTPLGLNAPRELFF	TGTGCCAGCACCCCCCTCGGACTTAACGCACCCCGGGAGCTGTTTTTT	TRBJ2-2	NA	NA	TRBV6-2/TRBV6-3	16
CASSPYPEGLAGARPDTQYF	TGTGCCAGCAGCCCCTACCCGGAAGGACTAGCGGGGGCGCGCCCAGATACGCAGTATTTT	TRBJ2-3	TRBD2	NA	TRBV7-9	20
CSVATSGTGELFF	TGCAGCGTTGCGACTAGCGGGACCGGGGAGCTGTTTTTT	TRBJ2-2	TRBD2	NA	TRBV29-1	13
CATSGDTHTDTQYF	TGTGCCACCAGTGGGGACACGCACACAGATACGCAGTATTTT	TRBJ2-3	NA	NA	TRBV24-1	14
CSAQGGANEKLFF	TGCAGCGCACAGGGGGGGGCTAATGAAAAACTCTTTTTT	TRBJ1-4	TRBD1	NA	TRBV29-1	13
CASRLDQGHTDTQYF	TGTGCCAGCAGATTGGATCAGGGCCACACAGATACGCAGTATTTT	TRBJ2-3	NA	once	TRBV5-4	15
CASSGQGIRVNEQFF	TGTGCCAGCAGTGGACAGGGAATTCGTGTCAATGAGCAGTTCTTC	TRBJ2-1	TRBD1	many	TRBV6-1	15
CASSFNSYNEQFF	TGTGCCAGCAGTTTCAACTCCTACAATGAGCAGTTCTTC	TRBJ2-1	NA	few	TRBV12-3/TRBV12-4	13
CASSKGGSSETQYF	TGTGCCAGCAGCAAAGGAGGGTCGTCAGAGACCCAGTACTTC	TRBJ2-5	NA	NA	TRBV21-1	14
CASSIGPEAFF	TGTGCCAGTAGTATAGGGCCCGAAGCTTTCTTT	TRBJ1-1	NA	once	TRBV19	11
CASSRTSGSNDQFF	TGTGCCAGCAGTAGGACTAGCGGAAGTAATGATCAGTTCTTC	TRBJ2-1	TRBD2	NA	TRBV12-3/TRBV12-4	14
CSASLSYEQYF	TGCAGTGCTAGTTTGAGCTACGAGCAGTACTTT	TRBJ2-7	NA	NA	TRBV20-1	11
CASSIGSQGTEVFF	TGTGCCAGCAGCATCGGGTCCCAAGGGACTGAAGTTTTCTTT	TRBJ1-1	NA	NA	TRBV11-2	14
CAISEDRVSEQYF	TGTGCCATCAGTGAGGACAGGGTCTCCGAGCAGTACTTC	TRBJ2-7	TRBD1	many	TRBV10-3	13
CSDTLAANTGELFF	TGCAGCGATACACTAGCGGCCAACACCGGGGAGCTGTTTTTT	TRBJ2-2	TRBD2	NA	TRBV29-1	14
CASSLGRALESQYF	TGTGCCAGCAGCTTGGGTAGGGCTTTGGAGTCCCAGTACTTC	TRBJ2-5	NA	NA	TRBV5-4	14
CTSSQAGESAGELFF	TGTACCAGCAGCCAAGCGGGGGAAAGCGCCGGGGAGCTGTTTTTT	TRBJ2-2	TRBD2	NA	TRBV4-2	15
CASSESSAREFNERFF	TGCGCCAGCAGTGAGTCGTCTGCGCGGGAGTTCAATGAGCGGTTCTTC	TRBJ2-1	TRBD2	NA	TRBV10-1	16
CASRLHGPYEQYF	TGTGCCAGCAGATTACACGGCCCCTACGAGCAGTACTTC	TRBJ2-7	NA	few	TRBV28	13
CSVEIIDNEQFF	TGCAGCGTTGAAATCATCGACAATGAGCAGTTCTTC	TRBJ2-1	NA	many	TRBV29-1	12
CVSSYGTSVTDTQYF	TGTGTCAGTAGCTACGGGACTAGCGTCACAGATACGCAGTATTTT	TRBJ2-3	TRBD2	NA	TRBV12-3/TRBV12-4	15